A single sample gave rise to the 2 T cell receptor beta chains below, sequenced in a study of cytomegalovirus exposure and HLA in healthy donors. The PCR used 60 Vbeta and 13 Jbeta primers. The method was immunoSEQ multiplex PCR; TCRdb's version includes in-frame clones alone and lacks a portion of them. In the table there are 140,000 to 150,000 clones, 65% to 80% of which are singletons. Source material: PBMCs. Receptors were obtained from a woman between 35 and 50 years old in good health and CMV-seronegative.

V is TRBV28 and J is TRBJ2-5, with D perhaps TRBD2 (6 bases). The V gene lost 2 bases and the J gene lost 5 bases, with 15 bases spanning the gap. The CDR3 covers 15 residues. CDR1 and CDR2 (germline): MDHEN, SYDVKM. The CDR3 protein is CASSLARAAGETQYF. For the CDR3, the DNA is TGTGCCAGCAGTTTAGCGAGGGCGGCGGGGGAGACCCAGTACTTC. The variable domain in full, completed from reference TRBV28 and TRBJ2-5, reads DVKVTQSSRYLVKRTGEKVFLECVQDMDHENMFWYRQDPGLGLRLIYFSYDVKMKEKGDIPEGYSVSREKKERFSLILESASTNQTSMYLCASSLARAAGETQYFGPGTRLLVL.

The chain has TRBV2 and TRBJ2-4, with no clear D. CDR1 and CDR2 from the germline V gene are SNHLY and FYNNEI. This CDR3 is 13 amino acids long. The V and J ends lost 8 bases and 3 bases respectively, with 11 bases between them. The CDR3 bases are TGTGCCAGCTTAGACACCTACAAAAACATTCAGTACTTC. This translates into CASLDTYKNIQYF.